Each of the 23 T cell receptor beta chains below was sequenced from the same sample in a study of cytomegalovirus exposure and HLA in healthy donors. The PCR had 60 Vbeta and 13 Jbeta primers. Repertoires were generated with immunoSEQ multiplex PCR, while TCRdb's copy carries only in-frame clones and drops some. The sample holds around 140,000 clones, approximately 63% seen once. The sequenced material came from PBMCs. These receptors were obtained from a woman aged 55-69 years in good health and CMV-seropositive.

V usage is TRBV10-3 and J usage is TRBJ1-2; 7 bases line up with TRBD1. Germline-derived CDR1 and CDR2 are ENHRY and SYGVKD. This CDR3 is 15 amino acids long. With 4 bases clipped from V and 4 bases from J, the junction kept 9 bases outside the gene matches. The CDR3 DNA is TGTGCCATCAGTGTTGGGGACAGTGCCATCTATGGCTACACCTTC. This sequence encodes CAISVGDSAIYGYTF.

The chain has TRBV5-1 and TRBJ2-1; perhaps TRBD2 as D (5 bases). The V and J ends lost 2 bases and 8 bases respectively, with 14 bases between them. Germline lookup yields CDR1 SGHRS and CDR2 YFSETQ. The CDR3 is made up of 14 amino acids. The CDR3 bases are TGCGCCAGCAGCTTAAGACCCCTGCGGGATGAGCAGTTCTTC. It codes for CASSLRPLRDEQFF.

This sequence joins TRBV9 and TRBJ1-2; TRBD1 is a possible D gene (5 bases). The CDR3 length is 14 residues. Per germline, CDR1 SGDLS and CDR2 YYNGEE. V was pared by 2 bases and J by 1 base, with 9 bases between. The CDR3 DNA follows: TGTGCCAGCAGCGTCACAGGTCTTAACTATGGCTACACCTTC. It encodes CASSVTGLNYGYTF.

The CDR3 sequence is CASSLEDRGLQHF. The CDR3 DNA follows: TGTGCCAGCAGCTTAGAGGACAGGGGGCTCCAGCATTTT. The chain carries TRBV7-6 and TRBJ1-5; 11 nucleotides align to TRBD1. The length of the CDR3 is 13 residues. Trimming cost V 1 base and J 12 bases; bases outside gene matches: 2. Germline-derived CDR1 and CDR2 are SGHVS and FNYEAQ.

This clone showed up just a few times. The V gene is TRBV6-1, the J gene TRBJ2-7; D might be TRBD2 (5 bases). V lost 5 bases, J lost 3 bases, and 11 bases lay in between. The germline V gene has CDR1 MNHNS and CDR2 SASEGT. This CDR3 spans 13 amino acids. The chain's CDR3 is CASSSLGGYEQYF. CDR3 DNA: TGTGCCAGCAGTAGCCTAGGAGGCTACGAGCAGTACTTC.

The chain combines TRBV27 with TRBJ2-7; weak D call: TRBD1 (5 bases). With 3 bases removed from V and 0 bases from J, the gap between germline ends came to 12 bases. CDR3 length: 15 amino acids. The germline gives CDR1 MNHEY, CDR2 SMNVEV (reference sequence). CDR3 region: CASSLAPDSSYEQYF. The DNA for the CDR3 is TGTGCCAGCAGTTTGGCTCCCGACAGCTCCTACGAGCAGTACTTC.

This sequence joins TRBV9 and TRBJ2-1, with 11 bases identical to TRBD2. The CDR3 sequence is 16 residues long. The germline CDR1 and CDR2 sequences are SGDLS and YYNGEE. V shed 3 bases, J shed 4 bases, and the junction held 6 bases outside the gene matches. The CDR3 region is CASSANSGRAYNEQFF. The CDR3 DNA reads TGTGCCAGCAGCGCCAATAGCGGGAGGGCGTACAATGAGCAGTTCTTC.

V gene TRBV28 combines with J gene TRBJ1-2; TRBD1 aligns across 8 bases. The germline V gene has CDR1 MDHEN and CDR2 SYDVKM. The junction had 8 bases not matched to a gene; V was cut back by 6 bases and J by 8 bases. This CDR3 region has 13 residues. CDR3 region: CASRRQGLGGYTF. DNA for the CDR3: TGTGCCAGCAGAAGACAGGGGCTCGGGGGCTACACCTTC.

In this sample, this clone turned up a few times. V gene TRBV28 combines with J gene TRBJ1-5; possible D gene TRBD1, 5 bases. Germline CDR1 and CDR2: MDHEN and SYDVKM. Trimming removed 5 bases at V and 4 bases at J, with 15 bases between. This CDR3 is 15 amino acids long. The CDR3 reads CASSKLDSFNQPQHF. CDR3 nucleotide sequence: TGTGCCAGCAGTAAGCTCGACAGCTTTAATCAGCCCCAGCATTTT.

The chain employs TRBV30 and TRBJ1-5, with D hard to call. Germline V gene data show CDR1 as GTSNPN and CDR2 as SVGIG (reference sequence). With 4 bases removed from V and 6 bases from J, the gap between germline ends came to 16 bases. The CDR3 extends over 14 amino acids. CDR3 coding DNA: TGTGCCTGGAACTTGGGAGGCGGAGGTCAGCCCCAGCATTTT. Protein product: CAWNLGGGGQPQHF. The whole variable domain, remainder taken from reference TRBV30 and TRBJ1-5, is SQTIHQWPATLVQPVGSPLSLECTVEGTSNPNLYWYRQAAGRGLQLLFYSVGIGQISSEVPQNLSASRPQDRQFILSSKKLLLSDSGFYLCAWNLGGGGQPQHFGDGTRLSIL.

The V call is TRBV5-6, the J call TRBJ1-5, with 11 bases identical to TRBD1. The V gene end was trimmed by 2 bases and the J gene end by 0 bases; junction bases not matched to a gene: 4. CDR3 length: 17 residues. Germline CDR1 and CDR2: SGHDT and YYEEEE. The CDR3: CASSLGQGAYSNQPQHF. CDR3 bases: TGTGCCAGCAGCTTAGGACAGGGGGCTTATAGCAATCAGCCCCAGCATTTT.

This chain uses TRBV7-2 with TRBJ2-1; 11 bases agree with TRBD2. J lost 9 bases, V lost 5 bases, and 18 bases had no gene match. CDR3 length equals 18 residues. Germline CDR1 reads SGHTA; CDR2 reads FQGNSA. The DNA of the CDR3 is TGTGCCAGCAGCCTGAGACTAGCGGGATCCCTAGGGGGCATTGAGCAGTTCTTC. Its protein product is CASSLRLAGSLGGIEQFF.

The CDR3 reads CASSFLAGGPRDTQYF. The DNA for the CDR3 is TGCGCCAGCAGCTTCCTAGCGGGAGGGCCACGGGATACGCAGTATTTT. V gene TRBV5-1 combines with J gene TRBJ2-3; 12 bases agree with TRBD2. The CDR3 loop spans 16 amino acids. Trimming removed 2 bases from V and 6 bases from J; junction bases left unmatched: 7. Germline V lookup: CDR1 SGHRS, CDR2 YFSETQ.

The rearrangement joins TRBV5-1 to TRBJ1-4, with D possibly being TRBD1 (5 bases). The CDR3 is 15 residues long. V lost 0 bases to trimming and J lost 8 bases, with 14 bases between them. Germline assignment: CDR1 SGHRS and CDR2 YFSETQ. This chain's CDR3 is CASSLVPGGGEKLFF. In DNA form, the CDR3 reads TGCGCCAGCAGCTTGGTGCCGGGGGGTGGAGAAAAACTGTTTTTT.

The chain couples TRBV7-8 to TRBJ1-5, with a weak D call TRBD1 (5 bases). V lost 1 base and J lost 2, with 9 bases in between. Per the germline V gene, CDR1 is SGHVS and CDR2 is FQNEAQ. The CDR3 covers 15 residues. In DNA form, the CDR3 reads TGTGCCAGCAGCTTAGTAGGGGAGGGCAATCAGCCCCAGCATTTT. Amino acids: CASSLVGEGNQPQHF.

CDR3 region: CASSPGPNQPQHF. The CDR3 coding sequence is TGTGCCAGTAGTCCTGGCCCCAATCAGCCCCAGCATTTT. The J gene is TRBJ1-5, the V gene TRBV19, with no clear D. This CDR3 is built from 13 residues. CDR1 LNHDA and CDR2 SQIVND come from the germline V gene (reference sequence). The V and J ends lost 5 bases and 3 bases respectively, with 8 bases between them.

The chain recombines TRBV18 with TRBJ2-3, with 10 positions matching TRBD1. V shed 5 bases and J 4 bases; nucleotides not matched to a gene: 6. Germline CDR1 is KGHSH and CDR2 is LQKENI. The CDR3 extends over 15 amino acids. This CDR3 is CASSAATGGADTQYF. CDR3 DNA sequence: TGTGCCAGCTCAGCGGCGACAGGGGGCGCAGATACGCAGTATTTT. Together with reference TRBV18 and TRBJ2-3, the CDR3 gives the full variable domain: NAGVMQNPRHLVRRRGQEARLRCSPMKGHSHVYWYRQLPEEGLKFMVYLQKENIIDESGMPKERFSAEFPKEGPSILRIQQVVRGDSAAYFCASSAATGGADTQYFGPGTRLTVL.

This clone was seen once. The genes are TRBV15 and TRBJ2-7; no definite D call. The CDR3 has 12 residues. In germline, CDR1 is LNHNV, CDR2 YYDKDF (reference sequence). Trimming stripped 0 bases from V and 6 bases from J, with 6 bases between. The CDR3 spells CATSRDLAEQYF. CDR3 nucleotides: TGTGCCACCAGCAGAGATTTGGCCGAGCAGTACTTC.

This chain joins TRBV28 and TRBJ1-2; 8 bases line up with TRBD1. The CDR3 has 15 amino acids. Trimming removed 5 bases from V and 7 bases from J; junction bases left unmatched: 12. CDR1 and CDR2 from the germline V gene are MDHEN and SYDVKM. This chain's CDR3 is CASSPGQGVDSGYTF. CDR3 in DNA: TGTGCCAGCAGTCCCGGACAGGGAGTTGATTCTGGCTACACCTTC.

The chain couples TRBV28 to TRBJ2-7; 10 bases are a match to TRBD1. Losses at the gene ends were 3 bases for V and 2 bases for J; bases not matched to a gene: 4. The CDR3 totals 15 residues. Germline V gives CDR1 MDHEN, CDR2 SYDVKM. CDR3 in DNA: TGTGCCAGCAGTTTTATTGGACAGGGGGCCTACGAGCAGTACTTC. Protein product: CASSFIGQGAYEQYF.

V gene TRBV28 combines with J gene TRBJ1-1; D is undetermined. CDR3 length equals 14 residues. V gave up 3 bases and J gave up 1 base, with 9 bases separating them. The germline V gene encodes CDR1 MDHEN and CDR2 SYDVKM. CDR3 residues: CASSFGGKNTEAFF. DNA for the CDR3: TGTGCCAGCAGTTTCGGCGGGAAGAACACTGAAGCTTTCTTT.

V usage is TRBV6-5 and J usage is TRBJ2-1; D ambiguous. The germline V gene has CDR1 MNHEY and CDR2 SVGAGI. Trimming took off 8 bases at V and 3 bases at J, with 17 bases between the two ends. CDR3 length equals 15 residues. The CDR3 sequence: CASASGGLGYNEQFF. CDR3 DNA sequence: TGTGCCAGCGCAAGTGGCGGCCTTGGCTACAATGAGCAGTTCTTC.

The sample holds one count of this clone. J is TRBJ2-3 and V is TRBV30, with 10 bases identical to TRBD1. Germline V CDR1 and CDR2: GTSNPN, SVGIG (reference sequence). This CDR3 spans 16 amino acids. V was pared by 3 bases and J by 4 bases, with 10 bases of the junction left unmatched. The CDR3 region is CAWSFGTGASADTQYF. The CDR3, as DNA: TGTGCCTGGAGCTTCGGGACAGGGGCTTCCGCAGATACGCAGTATTTT.